Presented here are 29 T cell receptor beta chains from one specimen sequenced in a study of vaccination effects on CD4 cells after COVID-19. Antigen specificity for these receptors is unknown. Repertoires were generated with immunoSEQ multiplex PCR, while TCRdb's copy carries only in-frame clones and drops some. The table has 70,000 or so clones, about 79% seen once. Ahead of sequencing, the ViraFEST assay grew antigen-specific CD4+ T cells using viral peptide pools. CD4+ T cells were isolated after around 9 days of culture. Vaccinees lacked prior SARS-CoV-2 infection and tested negative for nucleocapsid antibodies. The source was CD4+ T cells from PBMCs cultured with SARS-CoV-2 spike peptides, collected before COVID-19 vaccination. Receptors were obtained from a human donor who received a COVID-19 vaccine.

The V gene is TRBV7-2, the J gene TRBJ2-5, with 13 bases aligning to TRBD2. Losses at the gene ends were 5 bases for V and 5 bases for J; bases not matched to a gene: 14. Germline CDR1 is SGHTA and CDR2 is FQGNSA. The CDR3 consists of 18 residues. CDR3 DNA sequence: TGTGCCAGCAGCCACACACCGGGACTAGCGGGGTTTTCGGAGACCCAGTACTTC. Its protein product is CASSHTPGLAGFSETQYF. Full variable domain (remainder filled in from reference TRBV7-2 and TRBJ2-5): GAGVSQSPSNKVTEKGKDVELRCDPISGHTALYWYRQSLGQGLEFLIYFQGNSAPDKSGLPSDRFSAERTGGSVSTLTIQRTQQEDSAVYLCASSHTPGLAGFSETQYFGPGTRLLVL.

This chain links TRBV24-1 with TRBJ1-4, with a possible D match to TRBD1 (6 bases). V lost 5 bases and J 10 bases, leaving 16 bases between the germline ends. The germline CDR1 and CDR2 sequences are KGHDR and SFDVKD. The CDR3 is 14 amino acids. The CDR3 coding sequence is TGTGCCACCAGTGCCCGAGGGACAAGTGCAAAACTGTTTTTT. Encoded protein: CATSARGTSAKLFF.

In this sample, this clone turned up once. J is TRBJ2-3 and V is TRBV24-1; D gene uncertain. CDR3 length: 14 amino acids. Germline assignment: CDR1 KGHDR and CDR2 SFDVKD. The ends were cut back, 8 bases at V and 2 bases at J, with 13 bases in the middle. CDR3 sequence (DNA): TGTGCCACCAACTCTCCATTTAACACAGATACGCAGTATTTT. This gives the protein CATNSPFNTDTQYF.

This sequence joins TRBV7-2 and TRBJ2-1; D ambiguous. The V gene's germline CDR1 is SGHTA and CDR2 FQGNSA. This CDR3 is built from 13 residues. V lost 1 base and J 4 bases, leaving 5 bases between the germline ends. In DNA form, the CDR3 reads TGTGCCAGCAGCTTAGTAGTTTACAATGAGCAGTTCTTC. It specifies CASSLVVYNEQFF. Combining the CDR3 with reference TRBV7-2 and TRBJ2-1 gives the whole variable domain GAGVSQSPSNKVTEKGKDVELRCDPISGHTALYWYRQSLGQGLEFLIYFQGNSAPDKSGLPSDRFSAERTGGSVSTLTIQRTQQEDSAVYLCASSLVVYNEQFFGPGTRLTVL.

The V gene is TRBV5-1, the J gene TRBJ2-1; 12 bases are a match to TRBD2. The CDR3 runs 17 residues. V was pared by 3 bases and J by 2 bases, with 6 bases of the junction left unmatched. Germline values: CDR1 SGHRS, CDR2 YFSETQ. Written as DNA, the CDR3 is TGCGCCAGCAGCTATGCGACTAGCGGGGGTCCCTACAATGAGCAGTTCTTC. It specifies CASSYATSGGPYNEQFF.

The V gene is TRBV18, the J gene TRBJ2-4, with 7 bases matching TRBD1. CDR1 KGHSH and CDR2 LQKENI come from the germline V gene. The length of the CDR3 is 14 residues. The trim removed 4 bases at V and 8 bases at J, leaving 8 bases unmatched. The CDR3 bases are TGTGCCAGCTCACTAGACAGGGTCAGGGACATTCAGTACTTC. It encodes CASSLDRVRDIQYF.

This clone was picked up one time. The chain links TRBV29-1 to TRBJ1-1; 7 bases agree with TRBD1. Germline values: CDR1 SQVTM, CDR2 ANQGSEA. Trimming at V came to 8 bases and at J to 5 bases, leaving 17 bases not matched to a gene. The CDR3 consists of 15 residues. The CDR3 region has the DNA TGCAGCATTAGTCTGGGGACTGCAGGGGGGACTGAAGCTTTCTTT. It encodes CSISLGTAGGTEAFF.

The chain joins TRBV4-1 to TRBJ1-6; D is perhaps TRBD1 (5 bases). This CDR3 has 13 amino acids. Trimming took 3 bases from V and 9 from J, leaving 9 bases between them. Germline values: CDR1 MGHRA, CDR2 YSYEKL. CDR3 DNA sequence: TGCGCCAGCAGCCAGGGGGGTACTTCACCCCTCCACTTT. Translating it yields CASSQGGTSPLHF.

This rearrangement joins TRBV3-1 (or the pseudogene TRBV3-2) to TRBJ2-2; D gene uncertain. The V gene's germline CDR1 is LGHDT and CDR2 YNNKEL (reference sequence). CDR3 length equals 12 residues. Trimming took 4 bases from V and 7 from J, leaving 7 bases between them. In nucleotides, the CDR3 is TGTGCCAGCAGCCTAAGAATCGGGGAGCTGTTTTTT. Translation: CASSLRIGELFF.

The chain couples TRBV9 to TRBJ1-6; D possibly corresponds to TRBD1 (6 bases). The CDR3 spans 15 residues. Between the trimmed V and J ends, which lost 4 bases and 6 bases, there was a span of 14 bases. In germline, CDR1 is SGDLS, CDR2 YYNGEE. The CDR3 reads CASSQTGQINSPLHF. CDR3 DNA sequence: TGTGCCAGCAGCCAGACCGGACAGATTAATTCACCCCTCCACTTT.

This rearrangement joins TRBV5-1 to TRBJ2-1; 8 positions agree with TRBD1. From germline, CDR1 is SGHRS and CDR2 YFSETQ. J was trimmed by 9 bases and V by 0 bases; bases with no gene match: 8. The CDR3 extends over 15 amino acids. In DNA form, the CDR3 reads TGCGCCAGCAGCTTGGAAACAGGGGGTTGGATTGAGCAGTTCTTC. Amino acid sequence: CASSLETGGWIEQFF.

A single count supports this clone. The chain is built from TRBV6-2 or TRBV6-3 and TRBJ2-3; TRBD1 matches at 10 bases. Germline trimming cut 0 bases from V and 2 bases from J; bases unmatched to any gene: 11. Germline-derived CDR1 and CDR2 are MNHEY and SVGEGT. The CDR3 runs 19 residues. The CDR3: CASSYSYTSGTGATDTQYF. The CDR3 DNA reads TGTGCCAGCAGTTACTCCTACACTTCCGGGACAGGGGCCACAGATACGCAGTATTTT.

This chain connects TRBV18 to TRBJ1-5; perhaps TRBD1 as D (5 bases). The germline V gene has CDR1 KGHSH and CDR2 LQKENI. This CDR3 has 14 residues. V was trimmed by 2 bases and J by 6 bases, leaving 11 bases between them. This CDR3 is CASSPDSGRQPQHF. CDR3 nucleotides: TGTGCCAGCTCACCAGACTCAGGGCGTCAGCCCCAGCATTTT.

V usage is TRBV12-5 and J usage is TRBJ1-5; no definite D call. Trimming left V 3 bases short and J 2 bases short, with 14 bases between. CDR3 length equals 16 residues. The germline gives CDR1 LGHNT, CDR2 FRNRAP. The CDR3 spells CASGFGGSLGNQPQHF. In nucleotides, the CDR3 is TGTGCTAGTGGTTTCGGCGGATCGCTCGGCAATCAGCCCCAGCATTTT.

J is TRBJ2-7 and V is TRBV5-1; weak D call: TRBD2 (5 bases). The CDR3 spans 15 residues. CDR1 and CDR2 from the germline V gene are SGHRS and YFSETQ. V lost 4 bases to trimming and J lost 2 bases, with 16 bases between them. CDR3 DNA: TGCGCCAGCAGCGTCAGCGGACGGAGTCCCTACGAGCAGTACGTC. Its protein is CASSVSGRSPYEQYV.

This clone was seen once. The gene calls are TRBV21-1 and TRBJ1-4; the D call of TRBD1 is as the table states it, not checked on the DNA. TRBV21-1 is described as a pseudogene. The CDR3 totals 16 residues. CDR3 residues: CASSKALRGRNEKLFF. The CDR3 nucleotides read TGTGCCAGCAGCAAAGCGCTGAGGGGGCGTAATGAAAAACTGTTTTTT.

The genes are TRBV21-1 and TRBJ1-4. TRBV21-1 is classified as a pseudogene. The CDR3 is 13 residues long. The CDR3 DNA follows: TGTGCCAGCAGCAAGTTGGGCACGAGGAAACTGTTTTTT. Amino acid sequence: CASSKLGTRKLFF.

The gene calls are TRBV7-8 and TRBJ2-3; D is unclear. The CDR3 totals 16 residues. Germline loops: CDR1 SGHVS, CDR2 FQNEAQ. V lost 4 bases, J lost 3 bases, and 17 bases lay in between. The CDR3 sequence is CASSSRFGSSTDTQYF. CDR3 bases: TGTGCCAGCAGCTCCCGATTTGGTAGTTCTACAGATACGCAGTATTTT.

The rearrangement links TRBV19 to TRBJ1-2; D is undetermined. This CDR3 spans 13 amino acids. Germline values: CDR1 LNHDA, CDR2 SQIVND (reference sequence). The V gene lost 6 bases and the J gene lost 6 bases, with 14 bases spanning the gap. DNA of the CDR3: TGTGCCAGTAGCACCCAACGGAATGATGGCTACACCTTC. This translates into CASSTQRNDGYTF.

The J gene is TRBJ2-1, the V gene TRBV7-3; 10 bases agree with TRBD2. The ends lost 1 base at V and 0 bases at J; junction bases unmatched: 12. This CDR3 spans 20 amino acids. Looked up from germline, CDR1 is SGHTA and CDR2 is FQGTGA. The CDR3 loop reads CASSLNSAVSGGRSYNEQFF. Written as DNA, the CDR3 is TGTGCCAGCAGCTTAAACTCGGCGGTTAGCGGGGGGCGCTCCTACAATGAGCAGTTCTTC.

V and J are TRBV5-4 and TRBJ2-7, with TRBD1 identical over 10 bases. V lost 4 bases to trimming and J lost 5 bases; unmatched junction nucleotides: 6. This CDR3 is 14 amino acids long. Germline V gene lookup returns CDR1 SGHNT and CDR2 YYREEE (reference sequence). CDR3 DNA: TGTGCCAGCAGCGCCGGACAGGGGGTGAACGAGCAGTACGTC. Translated, it gives CASSAGQGVNEQYV.

This clone occurred once. V gene TRBV6-5 combines with J gene TRBJ1-4; D is perhaps TRBD1 (5 bases). The CDR3 sequence is 15 residues long. With 4 bases removed from V and 3 bases from J, the gap between germline ends came to 12 bases. Germline lookup yields CDR1 MNHEY and CDR2 SVGAGI. CDR3: CASSFQGTANEKLFF. The CDR3 nucleotides are TGTGCCAGCAGTTTCCAAGGGACGGCTAATGAAAAACTGTTTTTT.

The chain uses TRBV24-1 and TRBJ2-3; D is possibly TRBD1 (6 bases). Germline-derived CDR1 and CDR2 are KGHDR and SFDVKD. Between the trimmed V and J ends, which lost 0 bases and 6 bases, there was a span of 9 bases. The CDR3 extends over 14 amino acids. The CDR3 loop reads CATSDLRGLDTQYF. For the CDR3, the DNA is TGTGCCACCAGTGATTTGAGGGGGTTGGATACGCAGTATTTT.

The chain combines TRBV5-5 with TRBJ1-1; D possibly corresponds to TRBD1 (5 bases). In germline, CDR1 is SGHKS, CDR2 YYEKEE (reference sequence). Trimming stripped 4 bases from V and 1 base from J, with 14 bases between. The CDR3 is made up of 15 amino acids. The CDR3 nucleotides are TGTGCCAGCAGCACCGAGGGGCCACCGAACACTGAAGCTTTCTTT. As protein: CASSTEGPPNTEAFF.

This chain connects TRBV6-5 to TRBJ2-3; tentative D call: TRBD2 (6 bases). Germline CDR1 MNHEY, CDR2 SVGAGI. CDR3 length: 15 amino acids. V lost 0 bases to trimming and J lost 1 base, with 8 bases between them. CDR3 bases: TGTGCCAGCAGTTACTCCCGCGGGGGCACAGATACGCAGTATTTT. Encoded protein: CASSYSRGGTDTQYF.

The rearrangement links TRBV24-1 to TRBJ2-2, with 7 bases lining up with TRBD1. Trimming at V came to 7 bases and at J to 0 bases, leaving 4 bases not matched to a gene. This CDR3 contains 15 residues. Germline V gives CDR1 KGHDR, CDR2 SFDVKD. In DNA form, the CDR3 reads TGTGCCACCAGCTCAGGGGGATCGAACACCGGGGAGCTGTTTTTT. This gives the protein CATSSGGSNTGELFF.

This rearrangement joins TRBV19 to TRBJ2-4; possible D gene TRBD1, 6 bases. Trimming took 3 bases from V and 2 from J, leaving 11 bases between them. Looked up from germline, CDR1 is LNHDA and CDR2 is SQIVND (reference sequence). The CDR3 runs 15 residues. In DNA form, the CDR3 reads TGTGCCAGTAGTATCCCCACAGGGTCCAAAAACATTCAGTACTTC. Protein product: CASSIPTGSKNIQYF.

The chain employs TRBV9 and TRBJ1-4; TRBD1 is a possible D gene (6 bases). Trimming cost V 3 bases and J 2 bases, with 8 bases left between them. Germline V gene lookup returns CDR1 SGDLS and CDR2 YYNGEE. The CDR3 has 14 amino acids. DNA for the CDR3: TGTGCCAGCAGCGCTACAGGGACTAATGAAAAACTGTTTTTT. This sequence encodes CASSATGTNEKLFF.

This clone was seen more than once but under ten times. The chain has TRBV27 and TRBJ1-5, with D unclear. The CDR3 contains 15 residues. CDR1 and CDR2 from the germline V gene are MNHEY and SMNVEV (reference sequence). The V gene lost 0 bases and the J gene lost 5 bases, with 11 bases spanning the gap. The CDR3: CASSLSRYSDQPQHF. CDR3 DNA sequence: TGTGCCAGCAGTTTATCACGGTATAGTGATCAGCCCCAGCATTTT.